These 27 T cell receptor beta chains were sequenced from one sample in a study of T cell repertoires in cytomegalovirus infection. From the reads, TCRdb called clonotypes with MiXCR, one entry per CDR3 protein. The data contain fewer than 650,000 distinct CDR3 sequences, roughly 43% of them singletons. These receptors' antigens are unknown. The sequenced sample was cultured PBMCs, obtained from culture after CMV antigen stimulation. These receptors were collected from a human donor in good health (CMV status not recorded). Some clones in this sample may be carry-over from other donors' samples.

CDR3 loop: CSASEQYNQPQHF. The CDR3 nucleotides read TGCAGTGCTAGCGAGCAGTACAATCAGCCCCAGCATTTT. The J gene is TRBJ1-5, the V gene TRBV20-1; D is unclear. CDR3 size: 13 residues. Per the germline V gene, CDR1 is DFQATT and CDR2 is SNEGSKA (reference sequence). Deletions cut 3 bases from V and 3 bases from J, with 9 bases between.

The chain links TRBV12-3 or TRBV12-4 to TRBJ2-7; 8 bases are a match to TRBD2. CDR3 length equals 12 residues. The V and J ends lost 6 bases and 11 bases, in that order; junction bases with no gene match: 9. CDR3 nucleotide sequence: TGTGCCAGCAGACTTGAGACGGGAGGGGAGTACTTC. It encodes CASRLETGGEYF.

This clonotype appeared a few times. The chain has TRBV7-2 and TRBJ1-1; D is uncertain. The CDR3 length is 12 residues. V dropped 4 bases and J dropped 6 bases, with 9 bases sitting between them. Germline V gives CDR1 SGHTA, CDR2 FQGNSA. In nucleotides, the CDR3 is TGTGCCAGCAGCTCTGAAAGCTCTGAAGCTTTCTTT. Translation gives CASSSESSEAFF.

This clonotype was seen only a few times. V and J are TRBV12-5 and TRBJ1-1; 11 bases match TRBD1. The CDR3 consists of 17 residues. Germline CDR1 is LGHNT and CDR2 is FRNRAP. J was trimmed by 3 bases and V by 0 bases; bases with no gene match: 6. DNA for the CDR3: TGTGCTAGTGGTTTGGTTCCCGGGACAGGGGGATACACTGAAGCTTTCTTT. Protein: CASGLVPGTGGYTEAFF.

This clonotype came up many times. The chain couples TRBV6-1 to TRBJ2-6; a weak D match, TRBD2 (5 bases). In germline, CDR1 is MNHNS, CDR2 SASEGT. The V end was cut by 5 bases, the J end by 1 base, with 15 bases between. This CDR3 comprises 17 residues. For the CDR3, the DNA is TGTGCCAGCAGTTCCCCCCGTCCGGGGTCTGGGGCCAACGTCCTGACTTTC. Its translation: CASSSPRPGSGANVLTF.

The chain combines TRBV10-3 with TRBJ2-5; D is tentatively TRBD1 or TRBD2 (5 bases each). The CDR3 length is 15 residues. Germline V gene lookup returns CDR1 ENHRY and CDR2 SYGVKD. Trimming removed 7 bases from V and 5 bases from J, with 20 bases in between. The CDR3 is CAINAGAREPETQYF. The CDR3 nucleotides are TGTGCCATCAACGCCGGCGCCAGGGAGCCCGAGACCCAGTACTTC.

The chain employs TRBV7-8 and TRBJ2-3; D is undetermined. V was trimmed by 5 bases and J by 0 bases, leaving 15 bases between them. In germline, CDR1 is SGHVS, CDR2 FQNEAQ. The CDR3 totals 16 residues. The CDR3 loop reads CASSIGPGRSTDTQYF. The CDR3, as DNA: TGTGCCAGCAGCATAGGGCCGGGCCGCAGCACAGATACGCAGTATTTT.

This clonotype was counted a few times. The chain recombines TRBV12-3 or TRBV12-4 with TRBJ2-3, with 7 bases lining up with TRBD1. The V and J ends lost 8 bases and 5 bases, in that order; junction bases with no gene match: 10. This CDR3 is built from 14 residues. CDR3 in DNA: TGTGCCAGCTGGTCGGGGCAGGGGGTAGATACGCAGTATTTT. It is translated as CASWSGQGVDTQYF.

This clonotype has only a few counts. The chain has TRBV10-3 and TRBJ2-1; maybe TRBD2 (6 bases). This CDR3 is 16 amino acids long. The germline V gene encodes CDR1 ENHRY and CDR2 SYGVKD. Trimming stripped 6 bases from V and 6 bases from J, with 21 bases between. CDR3 residues: CAISGVLAMGFNEQFF. The CDR3 DNA follows: TGTGCCATCAGCGGGGTGCTAGCGATGGGCTTCAATGAGCAGTTCTTC.

The V and J genes are TRBV25-1 and TRBJ2-1; D possibly corresponds to TRBD2 (6 bases). Trimming took off 2 bases at V and 8 bases at J, with 25 bases between the two ends. From germline, CDR1 is MGHDK and CDR2 SYGVNS. The CDR3 length is 18 residues. DNA of the CDR3: TGTGCCAGCAGTGAAACGGTTGTGGCGGGATCGAGTTGGGATGAGCAGTTCTTC. Translating gives CASSETVVAGSSWDEQFF.

The V call is TRBV25-1, the J call TRBJ2-7; 8 nucleotides agree with TRBD2. The germline V gene has CDR1 MGHDK and CDR2 SYGVNS. This CDR3 is built from 16 residues. Trimming removed 1 base from V and 7 bases from J; junction bases left unmatched: 12. CDR3 sequence reads: CASSEWGGGTSEEQYF. The CDR3, as DNA: TGTGCCAGCAGTGAATGGGGCGGGGGGACGTCCGAGGAGCAGTACTTC.

The chain links TRBV9 to TRBJ2-3, with D tentatively TRBD2 (5 bases). Deletions cut 0 bases from V and 5 bases from J, with 10 bases between. Per germline, CDR1 SGDLS and CDR2 YYNGEE. The CDR3 is 14 amino acids. CDR3 coding DNA: TGTGCCAGCAGCGTAGCCGGGATCGGAGATACGCAGTATTTT. Protein product: CASSVAGIGDTQYF.

This clonotype appeared many times. In nucleotides, the CDR3 is TGTGCCAGCAGCTTATGGGCGGGTATCCAAGAGACCCAGTACTTC. Protein product: CASSLWAGIQETQYF. The J gene is TRBJ2-5, the V gene TRBV7-2, with D possibly TRBD2 on 5 matching bases. Trimming cost V 2 bases and J 1 base, with 11 bases left between them. The germline V gene encodes CDR1 SGHTA and CDR2 FQGNSA. The CDR3 extends over 15 amino acids.

This chain connects TRBV29-1 to TRBJ2-3, with TRBD2 as a possible D gene (6 bases). The ends were cut back, 8 bases at V and 6 bases at J, with 24 bases in the middle. This CDR3 is 15 amino acids long. Germline lookup yields CDR1 SQVTM and CDR2 ANQGSEA. CDR3 nucleotides: TGCAGCACCCGGGGCGACGGGAGTCCATCCGATACGCAGTATTTT. Translated, it gives CSTRGDGSPSDTQYF.

The chain has TRBV29-1 and TRBJ2-5, with D possibly being TRBD1 (5 bases). Germline CDR1 and CDR2: SQVTM and ANQGSEA. The CDR3 is 14 amino acids. The V end was cut by 6 bases, the J end by 0 bases, with 14 bases between. Written as DNA, the CDR3 is TGCAGCGTGCGACAGCTAATCGACCAAGAGACCCAGTACTTC. Protein: CSVRQLIDQETQYF. Full variable domain (rest looked up from reference TRBV29-1 and TRBJ2-5): SAVISQKPSRDICQRGTSLTIQCQVDSQVTMMFWYRQQPGQSLTLIATANQGSEATYESGFVIDKFPISRPNLTFSTLTVSNMSPEDSSIYLCSVRQLIDQETQYFGPGTRLLVL.

This clonotype was counted between two and nine times. This chain links TRBV7-2 with TRBJ1-4; D call uncertain. The V end lost 5 bases, the J end lost 10 bases, and 8 bases lay between the germline ends. The CDR3 is made up of 11 amino acids. The germline CDR1 and CDR2 sequences are SGHTA and FQGNSA. CDR3 DNA: TGTGCCAGCAGCCGAGACGGAAAACTGTTTTTT. This sequence encodes CASSRDGKLFF.

The rearrangement uses TRBV6-2 or TRBV6-3 and TRBJ2-7; D call uncertain. Germline loops: CDR1 MNHEY, CDR2 SVGEGT. The CDR3 has 15 residues. Trimming stripped 6 bases from V and 4 bases from J, with 19 bases between. CDR3 DNA sequence: TGTGCCAGCAGAGAAGATCTATTCCTGGATTACGAGCAGTACTTC. This encodes CASREDLFLDYEQYF.

The chain has TRBV7-2 and TRBJ2-3; D not certain. Germline V lookup: CDR1 SGHTA, CDR2 FQGNSA. Between the trimmed V and J ends, which lost 2 bases and 3 bases, there was a span of 12 bases. The CDR3 length is 15 residues. The CDR3 DNA reads TGTGCCAGCAGCTTAAGTGCAGCGTTAACAGATACGCAGTATTTT. Encoded protein: CASSLSAALTDTQYF.

This clonotype was seen more than once but under ten times. The chain uses TRBV11-1 and TRBJ2-5; TRBD1 aligns across 7 bases. The trim removed 5 bases at V and 5 bases at J, leaving 8 bases unmatched. CDR1 SGHAT and CDR2 FQDESV come from the germline V gene (reference sequence). This CDR3 spans 14 amino acids. The CDR3 sequence: CASSATGNRETQYF. DNA of the CDR3: TGTGCCAGCAGCGCGACAGGGAATAGGGAGACCCAGTACTTC.

This clonotype has just a few counts. The chain employs TRBV6-1 and TRBJ2-2; D perhaps matches TRBD2 (5 bases). V lost 10 bases to trimming and J lost 1 base, with 13 bases between them. This CDR3 is 14 amino acids long. Germline assignment: CDR1 MNHNS and CDR2 SASEGT. The CDR3 protein is CAIMRVGNTGELFF. In DNA, the CDR3 is TGTGCCATCATGAGGGTGGGGAACACCGGGGAGCTGTTTTTT.

This clonotype has a count of ten or more. This rearrangement joins TRBV7-2 to TRBJ2-5; D possibly uses TRBD1 or TRBD2 (6 bases each). CDR1 SGHTA and CDR2 FQGNSA come from the germline V gene. The CDR3 runs 13 residues. V lost 5 bases and J lost 5, with 12 bases in between. The CDR3 DNA reads as TGTGCCAGCAGCGGGGGGCCAGGGGAGACCCAGTACTTC. Its protein product is CASSGGPGETQYF.

This chain links TRBV6-5 with TRBJ2-6; TRBD2 is a possible D gene (6 bases). With 5 bases removed from V and 1 base from J, the gap between germline ends came to 12 bases. Germline-derived CDR1 and CDR2 are MNHEY and SVGAGI. There are 16 residues in the CDR3. The DNA for the CDR3 is TGTGCCAGCAGTCGCCCGACTAGATCTGGGGCCAACGTCCTGACTTTC. Its protein is CASSRPTRSGANVLTF.

This chain uses TRBV7-9 with TRBJ2-5; no clear D gene. The CDR3 sequence is 13 residues long. Per germline, CDR1 SEHNR and CDR2 FQNEAQ (reference sequence). V was shortened by 1 base and J by 7 bases, with 10 bases between the two germline ends. The CDR3 nucleotides are TGTGCCAGCAGCTTAGAAGGGATCGCGACCCAGTACTTC. Translated: CASSLEGIATQYF.

This clonotype has only one observation. The gene calls are TRBV30 and TRBJ1-4; 7 positions agree with TRBD1. Germline lookup yields CDR1 GTSNPN and CDR2 SVGIG (reference sequence). This CDR3 has 12 amino acids. The V segment lost 4 bases and the J segment 7 bases; nucleotides outside the gene matches: 3. CDR3 sequence (DNA): TGTGCCTGGACCCGGGACAGTGAAAAACTGTTTTTT. This encodes CAWTRDSEKLFF.

This chain connects TRBV12-3 or TRBV12-4 to TRBJ1-1; D is possibly TRBD1 (5 bases). The CDR3 runs to 13 residues. Trimming pared 6 bases from V and 6 bases from J, leaving 14 bases between. The CDR3 sequence is CASSPGGTAEAFF. As DNA, the CDR3 is TGTGCCAGCAGCCCGGGAGGGACCGCTGAAGCTTTCTTT.

Only a few counts were recorded for this clonotype. The chain carries TRBV19 and TRBJ2-7, with TRBD2 matching over 8 bases. There are 15 residues in the CDR3. The V gene end was trimmed by 4 bases and the J gene end by 3 bases; junction bases not matched to a gene: 8. CDR1 and CDR2 from the germline V gene are LNHDA and SQIVND (reference sequence). The CDR3 nucleotides read TGTGCCAGTAGTACTTATAGCGGGACTCACTACGAGCAGTACTTC. Protein sequence: CASSTYSGTHYEQYF.

This clonotype was seen repeatedly, ten times or more. This rearrangement joins TRBV7-9 to TRBJ2-7, with unresolved D. The CDR3 runs 14 residues. V gave up 1 base and J gave up 2 bases, with 9 bases separating them. CDR1 and CDR2 from the germline V gene are SEHNR and FQNEAQ (reference sequence). The chain's CDR3 is CASSLGERAYEQYF. The CDR3, as DNA: TGTGCCAGCAGCTTAGGCGAAAGGGCCTACGAGCAGTACTTC.